The sequence of this T cell receptor (beta chain) was determined in a study of molecular identifiers for immune sequencing clone quantification. Study-wide background: Replicate RNA from roughly 21,000 or 96,000 naive CD8 T cells formed five aliquots; four were sequenced.

Per germline, CDR1 DFQATT and CDR2 SNEGSKA (reference sequence). The CDR3 covers 13 residues. V was pared by 7 bases and J by 6 bases, with 19 bases between. Methods described previously, with TCR primers listed, were used for bulk TCR libraries. One entry per CDR3 protein, called by TCRdb with MiXCR from the PCR reads. The data hold roughly 50,000 distinct CDR3 sequences, with about a third observed a single time. When naive CD8 T cells were sorted, they were gated as CD8+CD4-CCR7+CD45RA+. Sequencing used naive CD8+ T cells from blood, with Jurkat cell RNA spiked in. Subset given: FACS-sorted CD8+CD4-CCR7+CD45RA+ naive T cells. The chain has TRBV20-1 and TRBJ2-7; D perhaps matches TRBD2 (6 bases). The clonotype comes from a human donor in good health. Some libraries in this study had Jurkat cell RNA spiked in. This CDR3 is CSVDNGSGFEQYF. CDR3 coding DNA: TGCAGTGTGGATAACGGGAGCGGGTTCGAGCAGTACTTC.